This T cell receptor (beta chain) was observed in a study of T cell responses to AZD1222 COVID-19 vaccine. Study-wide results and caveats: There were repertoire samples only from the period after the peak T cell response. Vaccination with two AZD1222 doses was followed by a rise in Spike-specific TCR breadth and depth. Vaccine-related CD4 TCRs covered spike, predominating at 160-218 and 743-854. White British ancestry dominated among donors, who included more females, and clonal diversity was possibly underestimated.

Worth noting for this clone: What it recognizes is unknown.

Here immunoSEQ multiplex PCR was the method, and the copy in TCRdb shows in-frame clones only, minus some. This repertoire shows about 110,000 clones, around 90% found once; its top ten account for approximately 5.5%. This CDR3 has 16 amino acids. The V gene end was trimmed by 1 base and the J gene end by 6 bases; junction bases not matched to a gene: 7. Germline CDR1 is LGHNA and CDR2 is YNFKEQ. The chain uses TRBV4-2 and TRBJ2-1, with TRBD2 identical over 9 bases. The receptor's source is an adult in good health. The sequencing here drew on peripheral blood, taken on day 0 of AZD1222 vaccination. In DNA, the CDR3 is TGTGCCAGCAGCCAAGGTCAAGCGGGGGGCCCCAATGAGCAGTTCTTC. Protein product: CASSQGQAGGPNEQFF.